These T cell receptor beta chains were read from a single sample in a study of spatial heterogeneity in lung cancer. MiXCR, run by TCRdb on the 5' RACE reads, gives a single entry per CDR3 protein. Of over 5,000 distinct CDR3 sequences in the sample, less than 20% were seen once. Source: lung tumor tissue, taken at surgery. These receptors were collected from a male donor with early-stage non-small cell lung cancer. CDR3s include the opening cysteine and the closing phenylalanine or tryptophan. Fields, in order: clone size, J gene, D gene, V gene, CDR3 DNA, CDR3 protein. The D gene is left open where the match is weak. For some rows the clone size is stated as once, few or many, or as a class when expanded; others skip it.

few TRBJ2-2 NA TRBV2 TGTGCCAGCAGGAACAGTCCCCCGGCCACCGGGGAGCTGTTTTTT CASRNSPPATGELFF
medium-sized TRBJ2-2 NA TRBV7-3 TGTGCCAGCAGCCCCGACAGAGCCCGGGGAGCGAACACCGGGGAGCTGTTTTTT CASSPDRARGANTGELFF
NA TRBJ1-1 NA TRBV5-1 TGCGCCAGCAGCCCCGGGGGGGGCGGGGTGAACACTGAAGCTTTCTTT CASSPGGGGVNTEAFF
NA TRBJ1-1 NA TRBV6-5 TGTGCCAGCAGCTACTCCCGGGATCTGAACACTGAAGCTTTCTTT CASSYSRDLNTEAFF
medium-sized TRBJ2-4 NA TRBV6-1 TGTGCCAGCAGCCTCGGAGTTCAGTACTTC CASSLGVQYF
medium-sized TRBJ2-5 NA TRBV28 TGTGCCAGCAGTTCGACGAGGGAGACCCAGTACTTC CASSSTRETQYF
medium-sized TRBJ2-3 NA TRBV5-4 TGTGCCAGCAGCTCTCCCTGGCGGGGCGGCACAGATACGCAGTATTTT CASSSPWRGGTDTQYF
medium-sized TRBJ1-6 NA TRBV10-3 TGTGCCATCAGGCCCGACGGCTCCTATAATTCACCCCTCCACTTT CAIRPDGSYNSPLHF
few TRBJ2-3 TRBD1 TRBV13 TGTGCCAGCAGCCAGGGGGCCCACCCCACAGATACGCAGTATTTT CASSQGAHPTDTQYF
medium-sized TRBJ1-4 NA TRBV20-1 TGCAGTGCTAGACAATTTGAAAAACTGTTTTTT CSARQFEKLFF
medium-sized TRBJ1-6 NA TRBV30 TGTGCCTGGAGTGTACTGGGGGCAGCTTCACCCCTCCACTTT CAWSVLGAASPLHF
medium-sized TRBJ2-3 NA TRBV7-2 TGTGCCAGCAGCCCGGGACTCCTCACAGATACGCAGTATTTT CASSPGLLTDTQYF
medium-sized TRBJ1-1 NA TRBV27 TGTGCCAGCGGCTACAGGGCCGAAAAGACTGAAGCTTTCTTT CASGYRAEKTEAFF
medium-sized TRBJ1-6 TRBD1 TRBV9 TGTGCCAGCAGCGTAGAGGGGACAGGGGGCACACCCCTCCACTTT CASSVEGTGGTPLHF
many TRBJ2-2 NA TRBV7-2 TGTGCCAGCAGCTTAGCAACACCTCCGAACACCGGGGAGCTGTTTTTT CASSLATPPNTGELFF
medium-sized TRBJ2-3 TRBD1 TRBV6-6 TGTGCCAGCAGTCGCCCTAACAGGGGGCGGACAGATACGCAGTATTTT CASSRPNRGRTDTQYF
medium-sized TRBJ2-1 NA TRBV2 TGTGCCAGCCTGGGTCGTACCTACAATGAGCAGTTCTTC CASLGRTYNEQFF
NA TRBJ2-2 NA TRBV9 TGTGCCAGCAGCGAAGCAGGCGCCGGGGAGCTGTTTTTT CASSEAGAGELFF
large TRBJ2-5 NA TRBV6-2/TRBV6-3 TGTGCCAGCAGTTGGGCTCTCGGGACCCAGTACTTC CASSWALGTQYF
medium-sized TRBJ2-3 NA TRBV18 TGTGCCAGCTCACCCGACTATACAGATACGCAGTATTTT CASSPDYTDTQYF